The following is a T cell receptor (beta chain) sequence with its context. The data were produced by immunoSEQ multiplex PCR, yet TCRdb's version contains in-frame clones alone and is incomplete. The top ten hold 6.2% of the sample, which has under 80,000 clones, about 95% seen once. The sample belongs to a study of control samples from healthy donors and cancer patients. Germline CDR1 MNHEY, CDR2 SVGAGI. This CDR3 spans 14 amino acids. The V end lost 0 bases, the J end lost 5 bases, and 10 bases lay between the germline ends. The sequence derives from a woman aged 40 to 49 in good health. The chain links TRBV6-5 to TRBJ1-1; unclear D gene. Sequences were obtained from blood. Here the CDR3 DNA reads TGTGCCAGCAGTTACTCAGGAGGGAGGACTGAAGCTTTCTTT. Protein: CASSYSGGRTEAFF.